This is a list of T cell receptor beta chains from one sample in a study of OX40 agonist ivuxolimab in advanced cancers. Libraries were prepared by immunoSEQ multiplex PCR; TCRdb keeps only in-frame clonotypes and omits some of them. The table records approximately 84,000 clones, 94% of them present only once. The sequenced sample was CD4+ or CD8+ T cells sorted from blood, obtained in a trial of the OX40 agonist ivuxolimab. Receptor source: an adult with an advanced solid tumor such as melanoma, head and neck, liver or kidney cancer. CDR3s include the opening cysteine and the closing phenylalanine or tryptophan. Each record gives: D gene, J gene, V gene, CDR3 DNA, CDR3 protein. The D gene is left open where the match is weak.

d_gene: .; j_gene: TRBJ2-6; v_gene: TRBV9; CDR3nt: TGTGCCAGCAGCGGAGGGGGTTCTGGGGCCAACGTCCTGACTTTC; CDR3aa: CASSGGGSGANVLTF
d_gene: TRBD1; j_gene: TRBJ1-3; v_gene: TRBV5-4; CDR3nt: TGTGCCAGCAGCGCCGACAGGGGAGGGGGAAACACCATATATTTT; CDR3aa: CASSADRGGGNTIYF
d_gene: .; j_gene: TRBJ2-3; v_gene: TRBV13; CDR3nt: TGTGCCAGCAGCTTAAGAGATACGCAGTATTTT; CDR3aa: CASSLRDTQYF
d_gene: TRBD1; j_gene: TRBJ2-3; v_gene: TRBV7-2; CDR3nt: TGTGCCAGCAGCTCGCCTTGGGGACAGCAGATCACAGATACGCAGTATTTT; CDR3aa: CASSSPWGQQITDTQYF
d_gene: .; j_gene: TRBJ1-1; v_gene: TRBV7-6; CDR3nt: TGTGCCAGCAGCACCTCTACAGGGTGGGAGACTGAAGCTTTCTTT; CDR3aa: CASSTSTGWETEAFF
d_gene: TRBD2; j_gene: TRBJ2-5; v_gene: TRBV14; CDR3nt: TGTGCCAGCAGCCTTCTTGGGACTAGCGTTGGGGAGACCCAGTACTTC; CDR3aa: CASSLLGTSVGETQYF
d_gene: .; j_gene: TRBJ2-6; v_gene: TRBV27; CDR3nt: TGTGCCAGCAGTTTAGCGCGGCCTGCTGGGGCCAACGTCCTGACTTTC; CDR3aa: CASSLARPAGANVLTF
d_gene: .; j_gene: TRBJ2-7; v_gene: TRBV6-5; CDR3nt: TGTGCCAGCAGTTACTCCAGGGCGCCCTACGAGCAGTACTTC; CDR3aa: CASSYSRAPYEQYF
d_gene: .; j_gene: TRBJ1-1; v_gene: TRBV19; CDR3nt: TGTGCCAGTATGGACCTTGTGTACACTGAAGCTTTCTTT; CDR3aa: CASMDLVYTEAFF
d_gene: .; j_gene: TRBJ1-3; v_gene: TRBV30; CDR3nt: TGTGCCTGGAGAGAGGCGCTTGTAGGTGGAAACACCATATATTTT; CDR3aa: CAWREALVGGNTIYF
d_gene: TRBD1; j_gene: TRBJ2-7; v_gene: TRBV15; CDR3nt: TGTGCCACCAGCCGGGACAGGGCCGGGCGCGAGCAGTACTTC; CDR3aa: CATSRDRAGREQYF
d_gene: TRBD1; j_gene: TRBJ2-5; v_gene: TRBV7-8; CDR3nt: TGTGCCAGCAGCCCAGGGGGCGCGGAAGAGACCCAGTACTTC; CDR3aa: CASSPGGAEETQYF
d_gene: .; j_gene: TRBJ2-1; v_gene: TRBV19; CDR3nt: TGTGCCAGTAGTCTGGACAATGAGCAGTTCTTC; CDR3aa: CASSLDNEQFF
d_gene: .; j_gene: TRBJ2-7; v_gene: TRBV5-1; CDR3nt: TGCGCCAGCAGAAATTCCTACGAGCAGTACTTC; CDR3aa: CASRNSYEQYF
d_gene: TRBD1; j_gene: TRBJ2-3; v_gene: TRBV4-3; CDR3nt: TGCGCCAGCAGCCCTTCTACAGGGGCGGCAGATACGCAGTATTTT; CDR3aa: CASSPSTGAADTQYF
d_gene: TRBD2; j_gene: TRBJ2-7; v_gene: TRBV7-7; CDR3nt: TGTGCCAGCAGCTCGGCTAGCGGGAGCGAGCAGTACTTC; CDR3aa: CASSSASGSEQYF